One and the same sample provided the 10 T cell receptor beta chains below, sequenced in a study of Ad26.COV2.S vaccination and SARS-CoV-2 variants. The treatment is: some 19 received Ad26.COV2.S at low or high dose, single or two shots; 5 received placebo; per-sample allocation not given. Collection of the samples took place on day 63 after the first injection of vaccine or placebo. Using immunoSEQ multiplex PCR, the repertoire was profiled, and TCRdb retains in-frame clones only, with some absent. This table has approximately 480,000 clones, roughly nine tenths appearing once. The sample in question was peripheral blood, obtained in a trial of Ad26.COV2.S vaccine versus placebo. The receptors here all came from a person aged 18-65 years who received the Ad26.COV2.S COVID-19 vaccine or a placebo.

The gene calls are TRBV15 and TRBJ2-7; no reliable D call. V lost 0 bases, J lost 2 bases, and 8 bases lay in between. Germline V gene lookup returns CDR1 LNHNV and CDR2 YYDKDF (reference sequence). The CDR3 loop spans 14 amino acids. CDR3 loop: CATSRDRPTYEQYF. CDR3 DNA sequence: TGTGCCACCAGCAGAGATCGGCCCACCTACGAGCAGTACTTC.

The chain joins TRBV9 to TRBJ2-1; weak D call: TRBD2 (5 bases). The CDR3 has 15 amino acids. The V end lost 1 base, the J end lost 2 bases, and 10 bases lay between the germline ends. Germline loops: CDR1 SGDLS, CDR2 YYNGEE. The CDR3 protein is CASSVSGSTYNEQFF. CDR3 DNA sequence: TGTGCCAGCAGCGTAAGCGGATCTACCTACAATGAGCAGTTCTTC.

This chain links TRBV19 with TRBJ1-1; 10 bases agree with TRBD1. V was clipped by 3 bases and J by 3 bases; unmatched bases: 4. The CDR3 totals 15 residues. Germline assignment: CDR1 LNHDA and CDR2 SQIVND (reference sequence). The CDR3 region is CASSIQGTGDTEAFF. Written as DNA, the CDR3 is TGTGCCAGTAGTATCCAAGGGACAGGGGACACTGAAGCTTTCTTT.

The CDR3 nucleotides are TGTGCCAGCAGCTTGACAGGGAGATTCTCTGGGGCCAACGTCCTGACTTTC. Its translation is CASSLTGRFSGANVLTF. The J gene is TRBJ2-6, the V gene TRBV7-9; 7 positions match TRBD1. CDR3 length: 17 amino acids. Germline CDR1 SEHNR, CDR2 FQNEAQ (reference sequence). Trimming cost V 3 bases and J 0 bases; bases outside gene matches: 5.

The chain recombines TRBV9 with TRBJ2-7; D tentatively reads TRBD1 or TRBD2 (5 bases each). This CDR3 has 15 residues. V was trimmed by 3 bases and J by 6 bases, leaving 19 bases between them. CDR1 is SGDLS and CDR2 is YYNGEE in the germline V gene. This CDR3 reads CASSDTGALGLEQYF. CDR3 coding DNA: TGTGCCAGCAGCGACACCGGGGCCCTCGGCCTCGAGCAGTACTTC.

V usage is TRBV9 and J usage is TRBJ2-1, with D possibly being TRBD2 (5 bases). This CDR3 spans 13 amino acids. Trimming cost V 7 bases and J 5 bases, with 13 bases left between them. Looked up from germline, CDR1 is SGDLS and CDR2 is YYNGEE. DNA of the CDR3: TGTGCCAGCGGCGCAACTAGAGACAATGAGCAGTTCTTC. It specifies CASGATRDNEQFF.

The count of this clone is one. The chain couples TRBV4-1 to TRBJ2-7, with D maybe TRBD2 (5 bases). CDR1 and CDR2 from the germline V gene are MGHRA and YSYEKL. The CDR3 is 14 residues long. V lost 4 bases to trimming and J lost 4 bases, with 14 bases between them. This CDR3 is CASSPRSGFYEQYF. The CDR3 DNA reads as TGCGCCAGCAGCCCTCGGTCGGGGTTTTACGAGCAGTACTTC.

This sequence joins TRBV5-6 and TRBJ2-7; TRBD2 might be the D (6 bases). The CDR3 is 16 residues long. Trimming shortened V by 4 bases and J by 1 base, and 18 bases separated the two germline ends. Germline loops: CDR1 SGHDT, CDR2 YYEEEE. The CDR3 here is CASSPSDGGFSYEQYF. CDR3 DNA sequence: TGTGCCAGCAGCCCTTCGGACGGGGGTTTTTCCTACGAGCAGTACTTC.

The rearrangement joins TRBV5-1 to TRBJ2-7; tentatively, D is TRBD1 (6 bases). Trimming left V 0 bases short and J 5 bases short, with 15 bases between. The CDR3 covers 15 residues. The germline V gene encodes CDR1 SGHRS and CDR2 YFSETQ. CDR3 DNA sequence: TGCGCCAGCAGCTTGGTTGGGGGCGGTCAGAACGAGCAGTACTTC. Residues: CASSLVGGGQNEQYF.

The chain couples TRBV7-8 to TRBJ1-6; D perhaps matches TRBD1 (6 bases). CDR1 SGHVS and CDR2 FQNEAQ come from the germline V gene. Trimming stripped 5 bases from V and 0 bases from J, with 11 bases between. The CDR3 is made up of 16 amino acids. The DNA of the CDR3 is TGTGCCAGCAGCCTACAGGGTGGCTCCTATAATTCACCCCTCCACTTT. Encoded protein: CASSLQGGSYNSPLHF.